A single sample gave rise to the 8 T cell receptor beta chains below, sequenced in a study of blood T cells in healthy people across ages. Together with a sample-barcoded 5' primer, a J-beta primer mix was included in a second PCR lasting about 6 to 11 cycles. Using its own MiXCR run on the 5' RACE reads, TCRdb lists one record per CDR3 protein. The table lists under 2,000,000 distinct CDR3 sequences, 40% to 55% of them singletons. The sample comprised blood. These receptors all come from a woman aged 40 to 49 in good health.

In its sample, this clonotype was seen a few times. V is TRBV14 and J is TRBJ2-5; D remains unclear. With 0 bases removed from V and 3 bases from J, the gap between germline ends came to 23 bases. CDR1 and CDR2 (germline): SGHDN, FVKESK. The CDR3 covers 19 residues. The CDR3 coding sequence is TGTGCCAGCAGCCAAGATGATTTGCAGGCGGCAATGGAAGAAGAGACCCAGTACTTC. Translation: CASSQDDLQAAMEEETQYF. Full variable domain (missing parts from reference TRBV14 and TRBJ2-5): EAGVTQFPSHSVIEKGQTVTLRCDPISGHDNLYWYRRVMGKEIKFLLHFVKESKQDESGMPNNRFLAERTGGTYSTLKVQPAELEDSGVYFCASSQDDLQAAMEEETQYFGPGTRLLVL.

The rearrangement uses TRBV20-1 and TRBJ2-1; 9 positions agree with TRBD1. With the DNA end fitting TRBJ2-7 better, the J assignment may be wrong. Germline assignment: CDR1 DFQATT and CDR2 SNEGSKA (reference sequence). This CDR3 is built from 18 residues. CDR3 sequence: CSARDETGGILSYNEQYF. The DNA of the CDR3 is TGCAGTGCTAGAGACGAGACAGGGGGTATCCTTTCCTACAATGAGCAGTACTTC.

The CDR3 reads CATSWDRGETQYF. The CDR3 nucleotides read TGTGCCACCAGCTGGGACAGGGGGGAGACCCAGTACTTC. The chain links TRBV15 to TRBJ2-5; 11 bases are a match to TRBD1. The germline V gene encodes CDR1 LNHNV and CDR2 YYDKDF (reference sequence). V trimming: 5 bases; J trimming: 5 bases; junction bases outside the gene matches: 1. The length of the CDR3 is 13 residues.

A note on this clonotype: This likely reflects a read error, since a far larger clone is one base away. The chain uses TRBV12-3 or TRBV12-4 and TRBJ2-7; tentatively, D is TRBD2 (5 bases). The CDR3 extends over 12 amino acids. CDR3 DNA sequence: TGTACCAGCAGTCGAGGGTCCTACGAGCAGTACTTC. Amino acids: CTSSRGSYEQYF.

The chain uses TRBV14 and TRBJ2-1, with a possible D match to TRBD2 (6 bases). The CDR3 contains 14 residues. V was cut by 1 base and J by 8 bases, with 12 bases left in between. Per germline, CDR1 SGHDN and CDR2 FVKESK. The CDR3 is CASSQVRGRDEQFF. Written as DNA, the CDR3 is TGTGCCAGCAGCCAAGTGCGGGGAAGGGATGAGCAGTTCTTC.

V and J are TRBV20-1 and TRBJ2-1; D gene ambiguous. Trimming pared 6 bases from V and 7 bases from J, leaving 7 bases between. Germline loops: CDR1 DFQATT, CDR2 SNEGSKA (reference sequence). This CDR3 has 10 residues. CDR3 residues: CSAERNEQFF. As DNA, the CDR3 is TGCAGTGCGGAAAGGAATGAGCAGTTCTTC.

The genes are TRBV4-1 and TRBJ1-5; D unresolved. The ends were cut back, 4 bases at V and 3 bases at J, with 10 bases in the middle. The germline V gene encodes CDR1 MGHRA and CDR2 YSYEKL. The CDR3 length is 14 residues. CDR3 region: CASSPSRNNQPQHF. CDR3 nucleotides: TGCGCCAGCAGCCCAAGCAGGAACAATCAGCCCCAGCATTTT.

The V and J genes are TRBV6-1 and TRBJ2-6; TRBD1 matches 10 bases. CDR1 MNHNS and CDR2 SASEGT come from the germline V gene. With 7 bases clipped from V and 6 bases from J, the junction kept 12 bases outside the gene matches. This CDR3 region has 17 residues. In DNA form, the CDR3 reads TGTGCCAGCATTCCGACAGGGGGCTATAGTGTGGCCAACGTCCTGACTTTC. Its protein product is CASIPTGGYSVANVLTF.